The present TCR beta chain was sequenced within a study of T-cell memory formation after mild COVID-19. TCRdb redid the calling of the 5' RACE reads with MiXCR, one entry per CDR3 protein. The sample lists over 500,000 distinct CDR3 sequences, roughly 17% occurring once. This clonotype was seen only a few times. The antigen is unknown. Findings and caveats of the study: Later expanders leaned CD4+, whereas clones that contracted between day 15 and 85 were balanced CD4/CD8.

The CDR3 is made up of 13 amino acids. The germline CDR1 and CDR2 sequences are SGHVS and FQNEAQ. V was shortened by 8 bases and J by 4 bases, with 14 bases between the two germline ends. The chain links TRBV7-8 to TRBJ1-2; D unclear. This TCR derives from an adult woman who had mild COVID-19 (a few samples of this study predate the infection). Cell type and time point are not known. Sequenced input: PBMCs or a T cell subset sorted from them (not recorded which). The DNA of the CDR3 is TGTGCCAGCTGGGGTATTTGGAGCTATGGCTACACCTTC. Its translation is CASWGIWSYGYTF. Together with reference TRBV7-8 and TRBJ1-2, the CDR3 gives the full variable domain: GAGVSQSPRYKVAKRGQDVALRCDPISGHVSLFWYQQALGQGPEFLTYFQNEAQLDKSGLPSDRFFAERPEGSVSTLKIQRTQQEDSAVYLCASWGIWSYGYTFGSGTRLTVV.